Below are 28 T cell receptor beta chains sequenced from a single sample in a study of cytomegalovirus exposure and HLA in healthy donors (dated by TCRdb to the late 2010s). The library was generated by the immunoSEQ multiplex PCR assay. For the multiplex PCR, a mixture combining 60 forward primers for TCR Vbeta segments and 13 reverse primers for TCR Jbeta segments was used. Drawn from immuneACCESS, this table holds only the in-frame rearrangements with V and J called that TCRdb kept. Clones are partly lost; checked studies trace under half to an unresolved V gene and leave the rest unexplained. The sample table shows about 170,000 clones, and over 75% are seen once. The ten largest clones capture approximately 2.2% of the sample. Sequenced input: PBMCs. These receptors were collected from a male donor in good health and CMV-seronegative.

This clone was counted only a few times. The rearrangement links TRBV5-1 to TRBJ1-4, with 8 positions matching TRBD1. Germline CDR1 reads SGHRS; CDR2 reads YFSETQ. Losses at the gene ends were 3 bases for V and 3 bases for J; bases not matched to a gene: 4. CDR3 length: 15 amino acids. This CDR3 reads CASSSDRGPNEKLFF. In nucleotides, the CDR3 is TGCGCCAGCAGCTCTGACAGGGGCCCTAATGAAAAACTGTTTTTT.

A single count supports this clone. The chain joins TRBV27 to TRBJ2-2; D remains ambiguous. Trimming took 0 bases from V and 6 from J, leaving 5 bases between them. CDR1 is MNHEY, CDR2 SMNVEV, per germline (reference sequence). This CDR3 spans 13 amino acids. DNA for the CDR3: TGTGCCAGCAGTTTATCTATCCCCGGGGAGCTGTTTTTT. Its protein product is CASSLSIPGELFF.

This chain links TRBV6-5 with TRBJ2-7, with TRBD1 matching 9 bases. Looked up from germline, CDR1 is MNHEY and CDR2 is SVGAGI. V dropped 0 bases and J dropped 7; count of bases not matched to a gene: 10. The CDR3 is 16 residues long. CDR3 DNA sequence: TGTGCCAGCAGTTACTCTTATGACAGGGGGGAGCGTGAGCAGTACTTC. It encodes CASSYSYDRGEREQYF.

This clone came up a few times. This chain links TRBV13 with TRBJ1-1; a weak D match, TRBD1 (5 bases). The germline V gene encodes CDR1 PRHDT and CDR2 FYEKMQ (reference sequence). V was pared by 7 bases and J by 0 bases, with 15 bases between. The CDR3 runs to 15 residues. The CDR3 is CASTVGGTMNTEAFF. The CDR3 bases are TGTGCCAGCACCGTCGGGGGGACCATGAACACTGAAGCTTTCTTT.

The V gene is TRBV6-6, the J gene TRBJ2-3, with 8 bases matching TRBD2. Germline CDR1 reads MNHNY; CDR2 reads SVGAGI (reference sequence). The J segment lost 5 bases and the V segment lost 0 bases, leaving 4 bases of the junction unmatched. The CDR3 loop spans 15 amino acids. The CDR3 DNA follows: TGTGCCAGCAGTTACTCGACCAGCGGGGGAGATACGCAGTATTTT. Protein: CASSYSTSGGDTQYF.

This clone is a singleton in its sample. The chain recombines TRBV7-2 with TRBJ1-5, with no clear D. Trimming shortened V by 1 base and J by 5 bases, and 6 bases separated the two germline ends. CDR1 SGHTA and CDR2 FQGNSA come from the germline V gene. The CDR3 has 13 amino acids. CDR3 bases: TGTGCCAGCAGCTTAGGAGCCGATCAGCCCCAGCATTTT. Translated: CASSLGADQPQHF. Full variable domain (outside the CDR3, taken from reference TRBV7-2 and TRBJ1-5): GAGVSQSPSNKVTEKGKDVELRCDPISGHTALYWYRQSLGQGLEFLIYFQGNSAPDKSGLPSDRFSAERTGGSVSTLTIQRTQQEDSAVYLCASSLGADQPQHFGDGTRLSIL.

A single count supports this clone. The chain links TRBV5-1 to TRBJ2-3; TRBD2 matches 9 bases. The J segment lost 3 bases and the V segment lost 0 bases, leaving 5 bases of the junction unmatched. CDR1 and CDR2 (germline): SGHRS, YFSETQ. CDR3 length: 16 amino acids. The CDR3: CASSLDGLARTDTQYF. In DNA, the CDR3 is TGCGCCAGCAGCTTGGATGGACTAGCGCGGACAGATACGCAGTATTTT.

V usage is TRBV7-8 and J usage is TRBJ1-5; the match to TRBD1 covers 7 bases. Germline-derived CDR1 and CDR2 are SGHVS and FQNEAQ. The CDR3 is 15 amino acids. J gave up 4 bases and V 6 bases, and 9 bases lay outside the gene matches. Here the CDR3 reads CASRRDRVANQPQHF. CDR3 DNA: TGTGCCAGCAGAAGAGACAGGGTTGCTAATCAGCCCCAGCATTTT.

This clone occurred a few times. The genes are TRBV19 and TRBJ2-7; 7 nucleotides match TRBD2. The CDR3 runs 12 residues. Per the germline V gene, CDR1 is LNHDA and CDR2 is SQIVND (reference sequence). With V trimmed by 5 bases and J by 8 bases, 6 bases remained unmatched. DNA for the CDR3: TGTGCCAGTAGTGGGGAGGGGTTGAAGCAGTACTTC. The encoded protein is CASSGEGLKQYF.

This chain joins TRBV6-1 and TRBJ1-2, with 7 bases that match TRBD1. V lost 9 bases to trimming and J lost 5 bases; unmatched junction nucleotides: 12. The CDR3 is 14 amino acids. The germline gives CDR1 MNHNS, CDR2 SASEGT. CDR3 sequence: CASWTGLRAYGYTF. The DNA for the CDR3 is TGTGCCAGTTGGACAGGACTTCGCGCGTATGGCTACACCTTC.

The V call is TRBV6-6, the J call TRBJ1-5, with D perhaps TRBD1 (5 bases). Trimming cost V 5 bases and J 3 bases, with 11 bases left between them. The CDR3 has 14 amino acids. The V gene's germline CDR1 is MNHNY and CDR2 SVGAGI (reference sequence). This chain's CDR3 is CASSHRTNNQPQHF. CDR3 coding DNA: TGTGCCAGCAGTCACCGGACAAACAATCAGCCCCAGCATTTT.

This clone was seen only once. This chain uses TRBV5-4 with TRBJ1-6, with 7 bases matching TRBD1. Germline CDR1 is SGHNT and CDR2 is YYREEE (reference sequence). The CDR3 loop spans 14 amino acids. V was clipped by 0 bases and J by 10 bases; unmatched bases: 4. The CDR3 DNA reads TGTGCCAGCAGCTTGGACAGGGGATTATCACCCCTCCACTTT. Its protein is CASSLDRGLSPLHF.

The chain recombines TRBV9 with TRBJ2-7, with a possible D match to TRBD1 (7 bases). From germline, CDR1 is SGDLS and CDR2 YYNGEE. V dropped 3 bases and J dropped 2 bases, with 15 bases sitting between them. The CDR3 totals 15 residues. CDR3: CASSEGGQMAYEQYF. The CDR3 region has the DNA TGTGCCAGCAGCGAGGGGGGACAGATGGCCTACGAGCAGTACTTC.

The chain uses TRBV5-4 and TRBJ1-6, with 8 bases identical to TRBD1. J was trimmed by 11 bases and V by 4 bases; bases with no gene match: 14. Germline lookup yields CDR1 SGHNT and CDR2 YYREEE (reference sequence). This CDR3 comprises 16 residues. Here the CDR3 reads CASSAGQASKWAPLHF. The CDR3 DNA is TGTGCCAGCAGCGCGGGACAGGCTTCGAAGTGGGCACCCCTCCACTTT.

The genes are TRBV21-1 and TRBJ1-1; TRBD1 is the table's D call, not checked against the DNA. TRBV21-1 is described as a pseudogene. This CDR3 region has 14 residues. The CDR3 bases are TGTGCCAGCAGCAAAGTGGACAGGAACACTGAAGCTTTCTTT. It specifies CASSKVDRNTEAFF.

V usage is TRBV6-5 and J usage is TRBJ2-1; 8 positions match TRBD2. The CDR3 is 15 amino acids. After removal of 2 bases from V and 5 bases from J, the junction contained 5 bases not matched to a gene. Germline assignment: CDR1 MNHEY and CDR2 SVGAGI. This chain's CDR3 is CASSYLAGADNEQFF. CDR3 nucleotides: TGTGCCAGCAGTTACCTAGCGGGTGCAGACAATGAGCAGTTCTTC.

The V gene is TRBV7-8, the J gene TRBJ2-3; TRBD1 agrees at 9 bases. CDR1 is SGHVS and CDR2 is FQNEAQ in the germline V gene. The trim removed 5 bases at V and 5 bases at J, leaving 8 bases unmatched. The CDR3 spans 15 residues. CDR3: CASSKGQGLEDTQYF. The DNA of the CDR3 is TGTGCCAGCAGCAAGGGACAGGGCTTAGAAGATACGCAGTATTTT.

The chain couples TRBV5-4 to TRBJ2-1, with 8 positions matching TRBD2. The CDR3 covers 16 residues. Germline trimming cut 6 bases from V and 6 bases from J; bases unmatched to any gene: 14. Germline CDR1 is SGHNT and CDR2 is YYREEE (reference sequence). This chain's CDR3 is CASTLVKRGRGNEQFF. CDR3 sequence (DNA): TGTGCCAGCACCCTCGTCAAGCGGGGGCGGGGCAATGAGCAGTTCTTC.

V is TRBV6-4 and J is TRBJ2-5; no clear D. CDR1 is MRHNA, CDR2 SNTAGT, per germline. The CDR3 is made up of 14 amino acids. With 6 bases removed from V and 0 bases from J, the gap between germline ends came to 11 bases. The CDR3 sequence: CASRKRRDQETQYF. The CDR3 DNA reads TGTGCCAGCAGGAAACGACGGGACCAAGAGACCCAGTACTTC.

The CDR3 loop reads CASSPRAVEKLFF. For the CDR3, the DNA is TGTGCCAGCTCCCCCAGGGCGGTTGAAAAACTGTTTTTT. The chain links TRBV18 to TRBJ1-4; possible D gene TRBD1, 5 bases. The V end lost 6 bases, the J end lost 7 bases, and 12 bases lay between the germline ends. There are 13 residues in the CDR3. CDR1 is KGHSH, CDR2 LQKENI, per germline.

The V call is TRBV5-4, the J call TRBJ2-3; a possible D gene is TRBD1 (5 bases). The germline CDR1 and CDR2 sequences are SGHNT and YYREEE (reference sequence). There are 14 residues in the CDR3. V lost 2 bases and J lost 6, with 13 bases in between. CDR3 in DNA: TGTGCCAGCAGCTTAAAAGGGGAAAGGGATACGCAGTATTTT. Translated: CASSLKGERDTQYF.

CDR3 amino acids: CASSFAVMRYEQYF. DNA of the CDR3: TGTGCCAGCAGCTTCGCTGTTATGAGATACGAGCAGTACTTC. V usage is TRBV11-2 and J usage is TRBJ2-7; D is undetermined. V was cut by 3 bases and J by 4 bases, with 13 bases left in between. The CDR3 sequence is 14 residues long. Germline V gene lookup returns CDR1 SGHAT and CDR2 FQNNGV.

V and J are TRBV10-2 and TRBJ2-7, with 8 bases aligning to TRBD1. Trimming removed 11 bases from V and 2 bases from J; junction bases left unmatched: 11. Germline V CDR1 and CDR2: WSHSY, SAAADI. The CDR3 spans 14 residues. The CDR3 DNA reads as TGCGCCGGAGCAGGACAGGGAACTCCCTACGAGCAGTACTTC. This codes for CAGAGQGTPYEQYF.

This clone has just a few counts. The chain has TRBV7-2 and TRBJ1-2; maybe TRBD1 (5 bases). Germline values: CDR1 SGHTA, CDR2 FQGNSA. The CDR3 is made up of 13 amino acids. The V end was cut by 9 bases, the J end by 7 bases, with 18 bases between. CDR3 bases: TGTGCCAGTTCGGTCGCAGGGTCTGGTGGCTACACCTTC. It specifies CASSVAGSGGYTF.

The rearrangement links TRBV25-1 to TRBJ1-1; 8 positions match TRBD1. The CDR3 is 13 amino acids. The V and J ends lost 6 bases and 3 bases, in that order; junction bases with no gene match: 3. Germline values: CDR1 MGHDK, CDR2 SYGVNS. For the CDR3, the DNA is TGTGCCAGCAGGGACAGGGCGGACACTGAAGCTTTCTTT. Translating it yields CASRDRADTEAFF.

The CDR3 DNA sequence: TGTGCTAGTGGTGGGCCTCGACTAGCCAATAGAAATGAGCAGTTCTTC. Residues: CASGGPRLANRNEQFF. The chain links TRBV12-5 to TRBJ2-1; 7 bases fit TRBD2. This CDR3 comprises 16 residues. Germline CDR1 and CDR2: LGHNT and FRNRAP. Trimming took 5 bases from V and 7 from J; bases not matched to a gene: 14.

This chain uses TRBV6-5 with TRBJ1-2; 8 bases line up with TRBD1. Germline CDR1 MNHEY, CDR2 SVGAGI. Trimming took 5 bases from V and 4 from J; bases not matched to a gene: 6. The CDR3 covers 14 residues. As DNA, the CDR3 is TGTGCCAGCAGTATTGGACAGGGAATCTATGGCTACACCTTC. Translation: CASSIGQGIYGYTF.

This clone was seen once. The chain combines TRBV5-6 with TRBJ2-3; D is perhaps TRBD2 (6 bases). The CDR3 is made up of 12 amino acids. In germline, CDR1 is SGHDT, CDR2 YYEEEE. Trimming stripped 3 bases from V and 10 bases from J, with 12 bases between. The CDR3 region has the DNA TGTGCCAGCAGCTCGGGACTGCATGCGCAGTATTTT. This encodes CASSSGLHAQYF. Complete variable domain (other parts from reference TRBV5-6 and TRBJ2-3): DAGVTQSPTHLIKTRGQQVTLRCSPKSGHDTVSWYQQALGQGPQFIFQYYEEEERQRGNFPDRFSGHQFPNYSSELNVNALLLGDSALYLCASSSGLHAQYFGPGTRLTVL.